The 20 T cell receptor beta chains listed next were all sequenced from one sample in a study of blood T cell repertoires in COVID-19. This table comes from immunoSEQ multiplex PCR, and its TCRdb copy is limited to in-frame clones, with some not included. The profile shows 100,000 or so clones, under 90% of them singletons. Sequenced sample: peripheral blood. These receptors all stem from a man older than 75 with acute or convalescent COVID-19.

This chain connects TRBV20-1 to TRBJ1-5; weak D call: TRBD1 (6 bases). The CDR3 consists of 15 residues. Germline assignment: CDR1 DFQATT and CDR2 SNEGSKA (reference sequence). Trimming removed 3 bases at V and 1 base at J, with 13 bases between. In DNA form, the CDR3 reads TGCAGTGCTAGTTCAACAGGGAGAAGCAATCAGCCCCAGCATTTT. Translation gives CSASSTGRSNQPQHF.

The chain recombines TRBV28 with TRBJ2-7, with TRBD2 matching over 10 bases. CDR1 and CDR2 (germline): MDHEN, SYDVKM. Unmatched junction bases numbered 10, after V lost 5 bases and J lost 0 bases. There are 17 residues in the CDR3. CDR3: CASSPRGLAFPSYEQYF. The CDR3 DNA is TGTGCCAGCAGTCCCCGGGGACTAGCGTTCCCCTCCTACGAGCAGTACTTC.

The rearrangement links TRBV5-5 to TRBJ2-7; 14 bases are a match to TRBD2. Germline-derived CDR1 and CDR2 are SGHKS and YYEKEE (reference sequence). The CDR3 extends over 17 amino acids. Unmatched junction bases numbered 8, after V lost 5 bases and J lost 1 base. The CDR3, as DNA: TGTGCCAGCAGGGGTGGGGGACTAGCGGGAGCTTCCTACGAGCAGTACTTC. It codes for CASRGGGLAGASYEQYF.

The chain is built from TRBV9 and TRBJ1-2; D is undetermined. Germline CDR1 reads SGDLS; CDR2 reads YYNGEE. Trimming pared 2 bases from V and 3 bases from J, leaving 8 bases between. The CDR3 has 13 residues. The CDR3 region is CASSVNQDYGYTF. Written as DNA, the CDR3 is TGTGCCAGCAGCGTTAACCAGGACTATGGCTACACCTTC.

At least ten counts were recorded for this clone. This chain joins TRBV3-1 (or the pseudogene TRBV3-2) and TRBJ2-7; D is ambiguous. Germline lookup yields CDR1 LGHDT and CDR2 YNNKEL (reference sequence). Deletions cut 0 bases from V and 6 bases from J, with 12 bases between. The CDR3 has 14 amino acids. CDR3 in DNA: TGTGCCAGCAGCCAAGATCTGCGGCAGAGCGAGCAGTACTTC. Translated, it gives CASSQDLRQSEQYF.

This clone was seen a single time. The chain joins TRBV6-6 to TRBJ2-7; 7 positions agree with TRBD1. The CDR3 extends over 13 amino acids. Per the germline V gene, CDR1 is MNHNY and CDR2 is SVGAGI (reference sequence). V shed 4 bases and J 6 bases; nucleotides not matched to a gene: 6. CDR3 nucleotides: TGTGCCAGCAGTTTCCCAAGGGGGCCCGAGCAGTACTTC. Amino acids: CASSFPRGPEQYF.

This chain connects TRBV4-1 to TRBJ1-1, with no clear D. CDR1 is MGHRA and CDR2 is YSYEKL in the germline V gene. The CDR3 has 16 residues. Trimming cost V 7 bases and J 5 bases, with 23 bases left between them. This CDR3 is CASTRRLVGSKTEAFF. The CDR3, as DNA: TGCGCCAGCACCCGGCGGTTGGTTGGATCGAAGACTGAAGCTTTCTTT.

The chain carries TRBV19 and TRBJ1-5; D is unclear. CDR3 length equals 17 residues. Trimming removed 7 bases from V and 4 bases from J, with 23 bases in between. Germline V gives CDR1 LNHDA, CDR2 SQIVND (reference sequence). CDR3 DNA: TGTGCCAGTACCCCAAGACCGAGCCTGCGGAGGAATCAGCCCCAGCATTTT. Its translation: CASTPRPSLRRNQPQHF. Looking up the rest from reference TRBV19 and TRBJ1-5 gives the full variable domain: DGGITQSPKYLFRKEGQNVTLSCEQNLNHDAMYWYRQDPGQGLRLIYYSQIVNDFQKGDIAEGYSVSREKKESFPLTVTSAQKNPTAFYLCASTPRPSLRRNQPQHFGDGTRLSIL.

The genes are TRBV27 and TRBJ1-1; D is uncertain. CDR1 is MNHEY and CDR2 is SMNVEV in the germline V gene (reference sequence). This CDR3 has 13 amino acids. V lost 5 bases, J lost 1 base, and 8 bases lay in between. This CDR3 is CASSPLRNTEAFF. The CDR3 coding sequence is TGTGCCAGCAGTCCCCTTAGGAACACTGAAGCTTTCTTT.

The chain is built from TRBV14 and TRBJ2-1; no clear D gene. The CDR3 length is 14 residues. Trimming shortened V by 0 bases and J by 0 bases, and 3 bases separated the two germline ends. Germline V gene data show CDR1 as SGHDN and CDR2 as FVKESK. The CDR3 DNA sequence: TGTGCCAGCAGCCAAGACAGCTCCTACAATGAGCAGTTCTTC. This translates into CASSQDSSYNEQFF.

The V and J genes are TRBV28 and TRBJ2-5; 7 nucleotides line up with TRBD2. After removal of 4 bases from V and 9 bases from J, the junction contained 14 bases not matched to a gene. The CDR3 extends over 15 amino acids. The germline V gene encodes CDR1 MDHEN and CDR2 SYDVKM. CDR3 sequence reads: CASSSLGTNGWAQYF. The CDR3 DNA is TGTGCCAGCAGTTCCCTCGGGACTAATGGTTGGGCCCAGTACTTC. Filled out from reference TRBV28 and TRBJ2-5, the complete variable domain reads DVKVTQSSRYLVKRTGEKVFLECVQDMDHENMFWYRQDPGLGLRLIYFSYDVKMKEKGDIPEGYSVSREKKERFSLILESASTNQTSMYLCASSSLGTNGWAQYFGPGTRLLVL.

This chain uses TRBV5-1 with TRBJ1-2, with unresolved D. Trimming shortened V by 0 bases and J by 7 bases, and 10 bases separated the two germline ends. In germline, CDR1 is SGHRS, CDR2 YFSETQ. The CDR3 loop spans 13 amino acids. CDR3 bases: TGCGCCAGCAGCTTGGATGTTGCGAGTGGCTACACCTTC. Its translation: CASSLDVASGYTF.

The rearrangement joins TRBV6-5 to TRBJ2-3, with a possible D match to TRBD1 (5 bases). V lost 6 bases and J lost 2, with 12 bases in between. The CDR3 spans 14 residues. CDR1 is MNHEY, CDR2 SVGAGI, per germline. This CDR3 is CASRNRRNTDTQYF. CDR3 coding DNA: TGTGCCAGCAGAAACAGGCGTAACACAGATACGCAGTATTTT.

The rearrangement joins TRBV28 to TRBJ1-2; 11 bases are shared with TRBD1. Trimming removed 5 bases from V and 8 bases from J; junction bases left unmatched: 4. Per the germline V gene, CDR1 is MDHEN and CDR2 is SYDVKM. The CDR3 consists of 13 residues. CDR3 nucleotide sequence: TGTGCCAGCAGTCAGGGGACAGGGGGAGGCTACACCTTC. As protein: CASSQGTGGGYTF.

This rearrangement joins TRBV6-5 to TRBJ1-3, with D perhaps TRBD1 (5 bases). CDR3 length: 15 residues. Germline V lookup: CDR1 MNHEY, CDR2 SVGAGI. V was shortened by 4 bases and J by 0 bases, with 10 bases between the two germline ends. In DNA form, the CDR3 reads TGTGCCAGCAGTTTGGACAACATCTCTGGAAACACCATATATTTT. It codes for CASSLDNISGNTIYF.

The chain has TRBV24-1 and TRBJ2-1; 11 bases fit TRBD2. Germline CDR1 is KGHDR and CDR2 is SFDVKD. There are 16 residues in the CDR3. V was clipped by 7 bases and J by 7 bases; unmatched bases: 11. The CDR3 loop reads CATSDVTSGRLNEQFF. In DNA form, the CDR3 reads TGTGCCACCAGCGACGTCACTAGCGGGAGATTGAATGAGCAGTTCTTC.

This clone was recorded only once. The chain uses TRBV3-1 (or the pseudogene TRBV3-2) and TRBJ2-5, with TRBD2 as a possible D gene (7 bases). V gave up 1 base and J gave up 3 bases, with 12 bases separating them. CDR1 is LGHDT and CDR2 is YNNKEL in the germline V gene (reference sequence). The CDR3 length is 15 residues. CDR3 region: CASSQGRGAEETQYF. The CDR3 nucleotides read TGTGCCAGCAGCCAAGGCCGGGGGGCGGAAGAGACCCAGTACTTC.

Note on this clone: The germline gene is not matched at one end of the junction; a read error may be the cause. The chain has TRBV7-2 and TRBJ2-2; perhaps TRBD2 as D (5 bases). CDR3 size: 14 residues. CDR1 and CDR2 (germline): SGHTA, FQGNSA. This chain's CDR3 is CASNLRTNTGELFF. The CDR3 nucleotides read TGTGCCAGCAACTTAAGGACTAACACCGGGGAGCTGTTTTTT.

The chain uses TRBV5-1 and TRBJ2-3; 10 bases agree with TRBD2. The CDR3 is 16 amino acids. V lost 0 bases to trimming and J lost 4 bases; unmatched junction nucleotides: 5. Germline CDR1 is SGHRS and CDR2 is YFSETQ. CDR3 protein: CASSLAKAGGADTQYF. CDR3 DNA: TGCGCCAGCAGCTTGGCCAAAGCGGGAGGGGCAGATACGCAGTATTTT.

J is TRBJ2-2 and V is TRBV30; D is unclear. CDR1 is GTSNPN, CDR2 SVGIG, per germline (reference sequence). V lost 8 bases, J lost 2 bases, and 6 bases lay in between. The CDR3 is 11 amino acids. In nucleotides, the CDR3 is TGTGCCAGCTCAAACACCGGGGAGCTGTTTTTT. It specifies CASSNTGELFF.